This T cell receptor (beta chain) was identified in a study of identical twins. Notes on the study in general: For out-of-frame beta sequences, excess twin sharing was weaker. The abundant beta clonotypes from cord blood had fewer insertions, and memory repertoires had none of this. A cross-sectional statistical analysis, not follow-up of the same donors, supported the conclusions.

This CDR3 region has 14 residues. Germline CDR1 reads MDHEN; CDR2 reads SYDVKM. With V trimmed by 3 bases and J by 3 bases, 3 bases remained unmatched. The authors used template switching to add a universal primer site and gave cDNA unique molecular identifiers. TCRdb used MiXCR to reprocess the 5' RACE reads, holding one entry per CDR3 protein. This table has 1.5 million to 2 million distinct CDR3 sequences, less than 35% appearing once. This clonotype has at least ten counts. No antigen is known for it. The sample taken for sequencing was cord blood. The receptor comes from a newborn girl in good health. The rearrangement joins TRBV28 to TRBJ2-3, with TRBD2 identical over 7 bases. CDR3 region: CASSFRAGTDTQYF. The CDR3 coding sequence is TGTGCCAGCAGTTTTCGAGCGGGGACAGATACGCAGTATTTT.